This T cell receptor (beta chain) was sequenced for a study of T-cell reconstitution after alpha-beta-depleted transplantation in children. Points from the study as a whole: Surviving recipient T cells and thymic progenitors accounted for the high day-60 TCRbeta diversity observed in some patients. Roughly two months post-transplant, alpha-beta T cells reportedly originated from several hundred graft clones that had expanded. One year after transplant, T-cell counts and diversity came mostly from newly produced T cells.

The ends were cut back, 2 bases at V and 4 bases at J, with 8 bases in the middle. The CDR3 consists of 13 residues. CDR1 and CDR2 from the germline V gene are LNHNV and YYDKDF (reference sequence). Using unique molecular identifiers, the investigators prepared the TCRbeta library. One entry per CDR3 protein results from TCRdb running MiXCR on the PCR reads. The sample includes about 31,000 distinct CDR3 sequences, 5% to 7.5% seen only once; the top ten take 25% to 30%. About this clonotype itself: What it binds is not known.

The receptor's source is a child less than two years old who had a stem cell transplant for acute myeloid leukemia, so the T cells may come from the graft donor. V usage is TRBV15 and J usage is TRBJ1-1; D unresolved. The source was peripheral blood, collected 60 days after TCRalphabeta/CD19-depleted stem cell transplant. The CDR3: CATSRWVSTEAFF. CDR3 DNA sequence: TGTGCCACCAGCAGATGGGTGTCCACTGAAGCTTTCTTT.